This T cell receptor (beta chain) was sequenced for a study of cytomegalovirus exposure and HLA in healthy donors. PCR employed 60 Vbeta and 13 Jbeta primers. Assay: immunoSEQ multiplex PCR; the TCRdb copy retains only in-frame clones and omits some. The sample has 150,000 or so clones; approximately 80% are singletons. Each donor was healthy, and each was a bone marrow donor. As concerns this clone: Its antigen is undetermined.

Study-wide results and caveats: Testing in vitro showed a few CMV-associated chains specific for CMV antigens. Rarity marked most TCR sequences, yet some public TCRs occurred in many donors. Presence/absence results assume similar sequencing depth per donor, which may not hold.

The CDR3 runs 13 residues. Germline V CDR1 and CDR2: SGDLS, YYNGEE. With 4 bases clipped from V and 6 bases from J, the junction kept 6 bases outside the gene matches. This chain links TRBV9 with TRBJ1-1; TRBD1 matches at 7 bases. This sequence was found in a man aged 45 to 65 in good health and CMV-seronegative. Material for sequencing was PBMCs. CDR3 DNA: TGTGCCAGCAGCTCCAGACAGGGCTCTGAAGCTTTCTTT. The encoded protein is CASSSRQGSEAFF.